This record looks at one T cell receptor (beta chain) sequence and its context. The target of this receptor is not known. Each CD8+ T cell subset was flow-sorted in triplicate, with fewer than 350,000 cells per subset placed directly into RLT lysis buffer. To keep memory contaminants out, a stringent definition of naive CD8+ T cells was applied: CD45RO-CCR7+CD27+CD95-. Standard density gradient centrifugation was used to isolate peripheral blood mononuclear cells from buffy coats. A FACSAria III was used to flow-sort naive CXCR3-negative and CXCR3-positive CD8+ T cells. Total RNA was extracted from sorted cells using an RNeasy Mini Kit. These data come from a study of CXCR3-negative and CXCR3-positive naive CD8 T cells (dated by TCRdb to about 2019). Some background on the complete study: About 135 million TRB reads were obtained in total, roughly 1.5 +/- 0.3 million reads per library. Data from 11 donors, pooled across two independent experiments, went into the diversity and physicochemical repertoire analyses. Naive subsets from five or six donors and memory cells from 3 donors were included in the TRBV-TRBJ cluster analysis.

Sequencing instrument: NextSeq 550. The Human TCR Profiling Kit (MiLaboratory) was used to prepare UMI-labeled 5' RACE TRB cDNA libraries. cDNA synthesis used the entire amount of extracted RNA, and PCR amplification then used the entire amount of cDNA produced. Libraries were prepared in parallel using an identical number of PCR cycles. Under the source paper's analysis protocol: With a requirement of at least two reads per UMI, MIGEC and MiXCR extracted about 48,000 +/- 9,800 unique UMI-labeled TRB cDNA molecules per library. On average, approximately 40,000 +/- 10,000 functional in-frame TRB CDR3 nucleotide clonotypes lacking stop codons were found per library. After downsampling to 5000 UMI-labeled TRB molecules per sample, diversity metrics, including normalized Shannon-Wiener and Chao1, were computed in VDJtools. VDJtools was used to calculate clonotype-size-weighted physicochemical properties of the central five CDR3 residues, namely interaction energy, strength, volume and Kidera factor 4. Following TCRdb reprocessing, every CDR3 protein sequence forms one entry, and DNA is not provided. The V and J calls were determined by TCRdb, not by the authors. The table held for this sample gives tens of thousands of distinct CDR3 sequences. The top ten constitute about 0.62% of the sample.

The CDR1 and CDR2 encoded by the germline V gene are SGHDT and YYEEEE. The CDR3 covers 14 residues, taking in both the cysteine and the phenylalanine. The entry carries no DNA sequence. General findings and caveats noted by the study authors: Because surface CD5, which is linked to self-reactivity in mice, was comparable between the naive subsets, TCR interaction strength was also inferred from TRB CDR3 physicochemical properties. TRB CDR3s from CXCR3-positive naive cells showed higher hydrophobicity (lower Kidera factor 4), lower energy, and higher strength and volume indices than CXCR3-negative naive cells. Similar TRBV-TRBJ usage was shown by naive CXCR3-negative and CXCR3-positive cells from the same donor, whereas distinct patterns were shown by memory cells. Repertoire diversity was comparably high in both naive subsets but much lower in memory CD8+ T cells. CXCR3 expression partially decreased after cryopreservation, so most assays used freshly isolated PBMCs.

The sequence was collected from a human donor in good health. Some clones in this sample may be carry-over from other donors' samples. Sequencing input: naive CXCR3+ CD8+ T cells from blood. The cell subset or site tag for this specimen amounts to: CD45RO-CCR7+CD27+CD95- naive CD8+ T cells expressing CXCR3 (TNR3+). The chain is encoded by TRBV5-6 joined to TRBJ2-1. The CDR3 in this case is CASKDGTSYNEQFF.